These 4 T cell receptor beta chains were all obtained from the same sample, sequenced in a study of T-cell reconstitution after alpha-beta-depleted transplantation in children. Researchers prepared the TCRbeta library using unique molecular identifiers, the study reports. TCRdb reanalysed the PCR reads using MiXCR and keeps one entry per CDR3 protein. The data contain about 580,000 distinct CDR3 sequences, 27% of them singletons. The source material was PBMCs, sampled before TCRalphabeta/CD19-depleted stem cell transplant. The receptors stem from a boy under two years old with Wiskott-Aldrich syndrome, due to receive a stem cell transplant.

The J gene is TRBJ2-2, the V gene TRBV20-1; D ambiguous. The germline V gene encodes CDR1 DFQATT and CDR2 SNEGSKA (reference sequence). V dropped 0 bases and J dropped 6 bases, with 11 bases sitting between them. CDR3 size: 14 residues. CDR3 in DNA: TGCAGTGCTAGAGATCCCAGGTATCCCGGGGAGCTGTTTTTT. Translated: CSARDPRYPGELFF.

This chain connects TRBV5-1 to TRBJ2-1, with D possibly being TRBD1 (5 bases). Trimming removed 2 bases at V and 5 bases at J, with 17 bases between. This CDR3 comprises 16 residues. Germline V CDR1 and CDR2: SGHRS, YFSETQ. The DNA for the CDR3 is TGCGCCAGCAGCTTCAGGGTCGGGCTGACCCACAATGAGCAGTTCTTC. Its translation is CASSFRVGLTHNEQFF.

The rearrangement links TRBV7-2 to TRBJ1-5; unclear D gene. Looked up from germline, CDR1 is SGHTA and CDR2 is FQGNSA. The CDR3 loop spans 13 amino acids. V was shortened by 6 bases and J by 3 bases, with 9 bases between the two germline ends. In DNA, the CDR3 is TGTGCCAGCAGTGTGGTGGACAATCAGCCCCAGCATTTT. Translation gives CASSVVDNQPQHF.

This chain links TRBV6-1 with TRBJ2-1; 10 bases map to TRBD1. V lost 8 bases to trimming and J lost 7 bases; unmatched junction nucleotides: 5. The germline gives CDR1 MNHNS, CDR2 SASEGT. CDR3 length: 13 amino acids. The CDR3 here is CASSRTGGNEQFF. The DNA for the CDR3 is TGTGCCAGCTCCCGGACAGGGGGGAATGAGCAGTTCTTC.